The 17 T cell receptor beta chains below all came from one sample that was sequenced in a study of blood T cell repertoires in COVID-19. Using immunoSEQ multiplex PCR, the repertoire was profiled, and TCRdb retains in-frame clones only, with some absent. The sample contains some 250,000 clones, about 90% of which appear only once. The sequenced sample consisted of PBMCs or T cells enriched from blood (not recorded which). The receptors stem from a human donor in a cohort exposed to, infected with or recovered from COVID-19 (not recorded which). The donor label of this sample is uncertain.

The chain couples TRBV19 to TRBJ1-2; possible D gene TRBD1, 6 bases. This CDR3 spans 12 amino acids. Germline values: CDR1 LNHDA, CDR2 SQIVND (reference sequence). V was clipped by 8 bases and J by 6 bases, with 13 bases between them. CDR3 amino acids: CASWGRRDGYTF. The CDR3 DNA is TGTGCCAGTTGGGGGCGAAGGGATGGCTACACCTTC.

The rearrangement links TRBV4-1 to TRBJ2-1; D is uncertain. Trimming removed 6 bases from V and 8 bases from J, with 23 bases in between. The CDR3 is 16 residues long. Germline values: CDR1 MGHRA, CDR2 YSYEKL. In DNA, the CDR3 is TGCGCCAGCAGACGGAGATCTGGATTCCCGATCGATGAGCAGTTCTTC. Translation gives CASRRRSGFPIDEQFF.

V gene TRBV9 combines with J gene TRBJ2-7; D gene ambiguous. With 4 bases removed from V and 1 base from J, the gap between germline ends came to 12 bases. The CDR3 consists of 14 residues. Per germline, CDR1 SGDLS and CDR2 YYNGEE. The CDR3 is CASSPDMISYEQYF. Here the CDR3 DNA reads TGTGCCAGCAGCCCCGACATGATTTCCTACGAGCAGTACTTC.

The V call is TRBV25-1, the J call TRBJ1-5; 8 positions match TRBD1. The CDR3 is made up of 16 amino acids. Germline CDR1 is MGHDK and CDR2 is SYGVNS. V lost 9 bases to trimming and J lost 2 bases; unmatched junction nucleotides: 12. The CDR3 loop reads CARKTRGRAGNQPQHF. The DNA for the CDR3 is TGTGCCAGGAAAACCAGGGGGCGCGCGGGCAATCAGCCCCAGCATTTT.

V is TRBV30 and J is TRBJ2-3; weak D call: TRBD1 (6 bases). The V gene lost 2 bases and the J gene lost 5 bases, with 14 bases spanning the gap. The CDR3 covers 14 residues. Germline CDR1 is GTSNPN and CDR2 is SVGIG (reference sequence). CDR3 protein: CAWSSTGWGDTQYF. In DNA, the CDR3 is TGTGCCTGGAGTTCCACAGGGTGGGGAGATACGCAGTATTTT.

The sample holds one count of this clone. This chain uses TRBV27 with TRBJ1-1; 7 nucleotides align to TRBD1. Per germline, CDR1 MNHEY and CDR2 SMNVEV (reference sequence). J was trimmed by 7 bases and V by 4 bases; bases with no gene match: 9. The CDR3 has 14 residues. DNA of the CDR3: TGTGCCAGCAGTTACAGGGGTGCGGCGAGTGAAGCTTTCTTT. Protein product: CASSYRGAASEAFF.

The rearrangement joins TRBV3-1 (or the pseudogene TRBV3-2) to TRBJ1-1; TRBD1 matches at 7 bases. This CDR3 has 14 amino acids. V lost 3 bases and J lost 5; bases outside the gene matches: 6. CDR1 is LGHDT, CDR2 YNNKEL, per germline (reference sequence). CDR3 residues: CASSHHSGGTEAFF. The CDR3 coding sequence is TGTGCCAGCAGCCACCATTCAGGGGGAACTGAAGCTTTCTTT.

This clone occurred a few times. Written as DNA, the CDR3 is TGTGCCAGCAGTTTTGACAGGGGGCAGCTGTTTTTT. Translated, it gives CASSFDRGQLFF. This chain links TRBV27 with TRBJ2-2; TRBD1 aligns across 10 bases. The V segment lost 3 bases and the J segment 12 bases; nucleotides outside the gene matches: 1. The CDR3 sequence is 12 residues long. The germline V gene encodes CDR1 MNHEY and CDR2 SMNVEV (reference sequence).

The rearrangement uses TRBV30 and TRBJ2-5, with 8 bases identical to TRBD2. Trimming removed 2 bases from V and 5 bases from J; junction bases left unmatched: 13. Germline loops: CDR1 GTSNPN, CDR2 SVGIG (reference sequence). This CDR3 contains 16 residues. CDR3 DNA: TGTGCCTGGAGTCCCTTGCGAGCGGGGGCTGGGGAGACCCAGTACTTC. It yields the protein CAWSPLRAGAGETQYF.

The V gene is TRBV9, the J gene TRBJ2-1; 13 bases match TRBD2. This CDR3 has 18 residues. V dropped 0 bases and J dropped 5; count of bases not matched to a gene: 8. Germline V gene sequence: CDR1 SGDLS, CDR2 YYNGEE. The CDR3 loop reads CASSVGSGTSGVHNEQFF. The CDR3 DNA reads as TGTGCCAGCAGCGTAGGGTCCGGGACTAGCGGGGTCCACAATGAGCAGTTCTTC.

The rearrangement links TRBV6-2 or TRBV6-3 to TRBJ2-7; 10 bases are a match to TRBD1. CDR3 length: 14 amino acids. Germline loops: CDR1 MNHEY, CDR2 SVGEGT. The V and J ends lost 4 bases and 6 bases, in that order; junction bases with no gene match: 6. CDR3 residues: CASSLGQGLSEQYF. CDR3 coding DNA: TGTGCCAGCAGTTTGGGACAGGGGTTATCCGAGCAGTACTTC.

The CDR3 DNA follows: TGTGCCAGCAGCTTAGGGTACCCCAAACAGGGTTACTATGGCTACACCTTC. Residues: CASSLGYPKQGYYGYTF. V usage is TRBV7-2 and J usage is TRBJ1-2; possible D gene TRBD1, 6 bases. The V end lost 1 base, the J end lost 3 bases, and 18 bases lay between the germline ends. The length of the CDR3 is 17 residues. The germline gives CDR1 SGHTA, CDR2 FQGNSA. The full variable domain, in which reference TRBV7-2 and TRBJ1-2 provide the parts outside the CDR3, is GAGVSQSPSNKVTEKGKDVELRCDPISGHTALYWYRQSLGQGLEFLIYFQGNSAPDKSGLPSDRFSAERTGGSVSTLTIQRTQQEDSAVYLCASSLGYPKQGYYGYTFGSGTRLTVV.

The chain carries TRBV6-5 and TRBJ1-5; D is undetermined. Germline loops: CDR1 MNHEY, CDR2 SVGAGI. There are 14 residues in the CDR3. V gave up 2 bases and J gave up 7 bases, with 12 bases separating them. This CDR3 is CASSYAREGQPQHF. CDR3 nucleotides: TGTGCCAGCAGTTACGCCCGGGAGGGACAGCCCCAGCATTTT.

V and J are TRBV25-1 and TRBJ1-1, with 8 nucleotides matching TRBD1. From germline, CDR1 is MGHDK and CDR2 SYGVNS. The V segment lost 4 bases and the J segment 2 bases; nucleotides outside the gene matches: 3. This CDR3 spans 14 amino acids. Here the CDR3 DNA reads TGTGCCAGCAGTGGACAGGGGCGAAACACTGAAGCTTTCTTT. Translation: CASSGQGRNTEAFF.

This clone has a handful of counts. Written as DNA, the CDR3 is TGTGCCAGCTCACCACCCGGGACAGGGACGAACATTCAGTACTTC. Its protein product is CASSPPGTGTNIQYF. The chain employs TRBV18 and TRBJ2-4, with 9 bases that match TRBD1. The CDR3 extends over 15 amino acids. Germline CDR1 KGHSH, CDR2 LQKENI. J lost 7 bases, V lost 0 bases, and 4 bases had no gene match.

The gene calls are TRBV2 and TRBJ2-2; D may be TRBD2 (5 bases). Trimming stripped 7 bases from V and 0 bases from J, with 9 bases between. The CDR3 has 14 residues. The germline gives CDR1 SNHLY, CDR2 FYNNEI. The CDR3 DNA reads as TGTGCCAGCACGGGATCCTCGAACACCGGGGAGCTGTTTTTT. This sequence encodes CASTGSSNTGELFF.

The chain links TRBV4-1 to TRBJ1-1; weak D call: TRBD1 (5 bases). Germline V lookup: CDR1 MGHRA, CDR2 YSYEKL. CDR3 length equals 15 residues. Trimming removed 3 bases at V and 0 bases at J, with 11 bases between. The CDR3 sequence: CASSHGATMNTEAFF. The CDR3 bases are TGCGCCAGCAGCCATGGGGCTACAATGAACACTGAAGCTTTCTTT.